Listed here are 20 T cell receptor beta chains from one sample, sequenced in a study of OX40 agonist ivuxolimab in advanced cancers. TCRdb's copy holds only in-frame clones and misses some; the assay was immunoSEQ multiplex PCR. The top ten hold around 7% of the sample, which has about 90,000 clones, approximately 90% seen once. Sequences were derived from CD4+ or CD8+ T cells sorted from blood, sampled in a trial of the OX40 agonist ivuxolimab. All receptors come from an adult with an advanced solid tumor such as melanoma, head and neck, liver or kidney cancer.

The genes are TRBV6-5 and TRBJ2-7; 10 bases line up with TRBD1. J was trimmed by 1 base and V by 5 bases; bases with no gene match: 5. The germline V gene has CDR1 MNHEY and CDR2 SVGAGI. This CDR3 region has 15 residues. Here the CDR3 DNA reads TGTGCCAGCAGTGGACAGGGGGTTGTTTCCTACGAGCAGTACTTC. Encoded protein: CASSGQGVVSYEQYF.

V usage is TRBV9 and J usage is TRBJ1-4; unclear D gene. Germline CDR1 SGDLS, CDR2 YYNGEE. Trimming shortened V by 0 bases and J by 13 bases, and 13 bases separated the two germline ends. CDR3 length: 13 residues. The CDR3 reads CASSVVESGGLFF. The CDR3 nucleotides read TGTGCCAGCAGCGTAGTCGAATCGGGTGGACTGTTTTTT. The full variable domain, in which reference TRBV9 and TRBJ1-4 provide the parts outside the CDR3, is DSGVTQTPKHLITATGQRVTLRCSPRSGDLSVYWYQQSLDQGLQFLIQYYNGEERAKGNILERFSAQQFPDLHSELNLSSLELGDSALYFCASSVVESGGLFFGSGTQLSVL.

This clone is a singleton in its sample. The chain links TRBV11-3 to TRBJ2-1; 7 positions agree with TRBD2. CDR3 size: 16 residues. The junction had 11 bases not matched to a gene; V was cut back by 6 bases and J by 3 bases. CDR1 SGHNT and CDR2 YENEEA come from the germline V gene. The CDR3: CASRPDSGENYNEQFF. The DNA for the CDR3 is TGTGCCAGCAGACCCGACAGCGGGGAAAACTACAATGAGCAGTTCTTC. Combining the CDR3 with reference TRBV11-3 and TRBJ2-1 gives the whole variable domain EAGVVQSPRYKIIEKKQPVAFWCNPISGHNTLYWYLQNLGQGPELLIRYENEEAVDDSQLPKDRFSAERLKGVDSTLKIQPAELGDSAVYLCASRPDSGENYNEQFFGPGTRLTVL.

The chain employs TRBV7-3 and TRBJ2-3; 9 positions match TRBD1. This CDR3 contains 15 residues. J gave up 4 bases and V 1 base, and 3 bases lay outside the gene matches. The germline gives CDR1 SGHTA, CDR2 FQGTGA. The CDR3 here is CASSLMGQGSDTQYF. CDR3 DNA sequence: TGTGCCAGCAGCTTAATGGGACAGGGCTCAGATACGCAGTATTTT.

J is TRBJ2-7 and V is TRBV28; D unclear. Looked up from germline, CDR1 is MDHEN and CDR2 is SYDVKM. Trimming took off 3 bases at V and 5 bases at J, with 14 bases between the two ends. This CDR3 has 14 residues. The CDR3 here is CASSLGSLYNEQYF. CDR3 nucleotides: TGTGCCAGCAGTTTGGGTAGTCTATATAACGAGCAGTACTTC.

V is TRBV4-1 and J is TRBJ2-5; 14 bases agree with TRBD2. The V and J ends lost 4 bases and 4 bases, in that order; junction bases with no gene match: 2. CDR1 and CDR2 (germline): MGHRA, YSYEKL. This CDR3 comprises 15 residues. CDR3 region: CASSRGLAGAETQYF. CDR3 in DNA: TGCGCCAGCAGCCGGGGACTAGCGGGAGCAGAGACCCAGTACTTC.

The chain has TRBV4-1 and TRBJ2-2; tentatively, D is TRBD1 (7 bases). In germline, CDR1 is MGHRA, CDR2 YSYEKL. This CDR3 comprises 18 residues. With 1 base removed from V and 4 bases from J, the gap between germline ends came to 19 bases. Here the CDR3 DNA reads TGCGCCAGCAGCCAAGTCCTGATGGAGGGGGCGGTCACCGGGGAGCTGTTTTTT. It codes for CASSQVLMEGAVTGELFF.

The chain links TRBV11-2 to TRBJ1-1; D possibly corresponds to TRBD1 (5 bases). V lost 1 base and J lost 3, with 12 bases in between. This CDR3 is built from 15 residues. The germline CDR1 and CDR2 sequences are SGHAT and FQNNGV. CDR3 sequence reads: CASSLAGRADTEAFF. In nucleotides, the CDR3 is TGTGCCAGCAGCTTAGCAGGGAGGGCTGACACTGAAGCTTTCTTT.

This clone was detected a few times. The rearrangement uses TRBV6-1 and TRBJ2-7, with D perhaps TRBD1 (6 bases). Per the germline V gene, CDR1 is MNHNS and CDR2 is SASEGT. The V end lost 4 bases, the J end lost 6 bases, and 13 bases lay between the germline ends. CDR3 length equals 13 residues. In DNA form, the CDR3 reads TGTGCCAGCAGTGCCTACCGGGACACCGAGCAGTACTTC. Protein: CASSAYRDTEQYF.

V and J are TRBV6-6 and TRBJ2-1, with 8 nucleotides matching TRBD1. CDR3 length: 15 amino acids. With 6 bases clipped from V and 5 bases from J, the junction kept 9 bases outside the gene matches. Germline loops: CDR1 MNHNY, CDR2 SVGAGI (reference sequence). CDR3 nucleotide sequence: TGTGCCAGCAGCTTGAGACAGGGGATCAACAATGAGCAGTTCTTC. This sequence encodes CASSLRQGINNEQFF.

The chain combines TRBV6-1 with TRBJ2-3; 10 bases fit TRBD1. Germline V CDR1 and CDR2: MNHNS, SASEGT. CDR3 size: 15 residues. V dropped 7 bases and J dropped 0; count of bases not matched to a gene: 4. The CDR3 DNA is TGTGCCAGCACCCCGGGACAGGGGAGCACAGATACGCAGTATTTT. It translates to CASTPGQGSTDTQYF.

The gene calls are TRBV27 and TRBJ2-5; no reliable D call. V dropped 2 bases and J dropped 1 base, with 11 bases sitting between them. The CDR3 runs to 15 residues. The V gene's germline CDR1 is MNHEY and CDR2 SMNVEV (reference sequence). CDR3 residues: CASSLGQIGQETQYF. The CDR3 region has the DNA TGTGCCAGCAGTTTAGGCCAAATAGGCCAAGAGACCCAGTACTTC.

This chain uses TRBV15 with TRBJ1-5; D perhaps matches TRBD1 (5 bases). The V gene lost 3 bases and the J gene lost 6 bases, with 15 bases spanning the gap. The CDR3 runs to 15 residues. Germline CDR1 and CDR2: LNHNV and YYDKDF (reference sequence). In DNA, the CDR3 is TGTGCCACCAGCAGTACGGGGGGAACAGGTCAGCCCCAGCATTTT. It encodes CATSSTGGTGQPQHF.

This chain links TRBV13 with TRBJ1-4, with TRBD1 matching over 9 bases. Germline CDR1 PRHDT, CDR2 FYEKMQ (reference sequence). This CDR3 comprises 14 residues. Unmatched junction bases numbered 4, after V lost 4 bases and J lost 7 bases. This chain's CDR3 is CASSSGQGGEKLFF. The CDR3 DNA reads as TGTGCCAGCAGCTCGGGACAGGGTGGTGAAAAACTGTTTTTT.

The CDR3 region is CASSQDIGHNEQFF. CDR3 bases: TGTGCCAGCAGCCAAGATATCGGCCACAATGAGCAGTTCTTC. The chain carries TRBV11-2 and TRBJ2-1; no clear D. CDR1 is SGHAT, CDR2 FQNNGV, per germline. CDR3 size: 14 residues. The ends were cut back, 5 bases at V and 5 bases at J, with 13 bases in the middle. Using reference TRBV11-2 and TRBJ2-1 for the parts outside the CDR3, the full variable domain is EAGVAQSPRYKIIEKRQSVAFWCNPISGHATLYWYQQILGQGPKLLIQFQNNGVVDDSQLPKDRFSAERLKGVDSTLKIQPAKLEDSAVYLCASSQDIGHNEQFFGPGTRLTVL.

The V call is TRBV9, the J call TRBJ2-5, with D unresolved. Per the germline V gene, CDR1 is SGDLS and CDR2 is YYNGEE. This CDR3 spans 18 amino acids. The V and J ends lost 3 bases and 5 bases respectively, with 26 bases between them. This CDR3 reads CASSAFHSTDSLGETQYF. CDR3 bases: TGTGCCAGCAGCGCCTTCCATTCAACCGACTCTTTGGGGGAGACCCAGTACTTC.

The V and J genes are TRBV28 and TRBJ1-3; perhaps TRBD1 as D (5 bases). The CDR3 is 13 amino acids. Germline V CDR1 and CDR2: MDHEN, SYDVKM. V dropped 6 bases and J dropped 3 bases, with 9 bases sitting between them. The CDR3 bases are TGTGCCAGCAGCCAGGACATTGGAAACACCATATATTTT. Protein product: CASSQDIGNTIYF.

The rearrangement joins TRBV6-1 to TRBJ2-3, with 8 positions matching TRBD2. The CDR3 extends over 15 amino acids. From germline, CDR1 is MNHNS and CDR2 SASEGT. V lost 6 bases to trimming and J lost 0 bases; unmatched junction nucleotides: 5. DNA for the CDR3: TGTGCCAGCAGCGTTAGCGGGACTAGCACAGATACGCAGTATTTT. It specifies CASSVSGTSTDTQYF.

The genes are TRBV10-2 and TRBJ2-5; D not certain. Germline V CDR1 and CDR2: WSHSY, SAAADI. The CDR3 length is 14 residues. Trimming stripped 6 bases from V and 1 base from J, with 12 bases between. CDR3 sequence reads: CASRGRFPQETQYF. For the CDR3, the DNA is TGCGCCAGCAGAGGACGGTTCCCCCAAGAGACCCAGTACTTC.

The chain carries TRBV6-1 and TRBJ1-5; D remains unclear. Germline V gene data show CDR1 as MNHNS and CDR2 as SASEGT. The CDR3 is made up of 17 amino acids. With 0 bases removed from V and 0 bases from J, the gap between germline ends came to 12 bases. This chain's CDR3 is CASSEARRAYSNQPQHF. The DNA of the CDR3 is TGTGCCAGCAGTGAAGCTAGAAGGGCTTATAGCAATCAGCCCCAGCATTTT.